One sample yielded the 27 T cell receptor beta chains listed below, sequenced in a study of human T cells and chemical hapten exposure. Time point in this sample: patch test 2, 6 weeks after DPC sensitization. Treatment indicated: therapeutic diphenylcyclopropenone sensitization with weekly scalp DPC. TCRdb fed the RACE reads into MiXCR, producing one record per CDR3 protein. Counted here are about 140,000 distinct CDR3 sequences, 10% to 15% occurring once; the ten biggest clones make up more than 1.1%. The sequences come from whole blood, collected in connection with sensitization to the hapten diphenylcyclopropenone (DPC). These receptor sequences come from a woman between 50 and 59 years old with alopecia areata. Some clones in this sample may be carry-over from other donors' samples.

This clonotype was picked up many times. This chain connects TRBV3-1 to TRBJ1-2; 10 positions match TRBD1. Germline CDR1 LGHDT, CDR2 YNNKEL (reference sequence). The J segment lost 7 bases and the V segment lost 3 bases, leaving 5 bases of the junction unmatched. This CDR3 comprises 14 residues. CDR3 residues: CASSQRQGASGYTF. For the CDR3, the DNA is TGTGCCAGCAGCCAGCGACAGGGGGCAAGTGGCTACACCTTC. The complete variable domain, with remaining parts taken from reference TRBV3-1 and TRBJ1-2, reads DTAVSQTPKYLVTQMGNDKSIKCEQNLGHDTMYWYKQDSKKFLKIMFSYNNKELIINETVPNRFSPKSPDKAHLNLHINSLELGDSAVYFCASSQRQGASGYTFGSGTRLTVV.

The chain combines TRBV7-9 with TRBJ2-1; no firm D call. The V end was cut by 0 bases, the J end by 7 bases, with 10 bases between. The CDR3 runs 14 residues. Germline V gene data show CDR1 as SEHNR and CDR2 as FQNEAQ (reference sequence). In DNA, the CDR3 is TGTGCCAGCAGCTTAGCCGTGGGGTTAAATGAGCAGTTCTTC. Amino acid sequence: CASSLAVGLNEQFF.

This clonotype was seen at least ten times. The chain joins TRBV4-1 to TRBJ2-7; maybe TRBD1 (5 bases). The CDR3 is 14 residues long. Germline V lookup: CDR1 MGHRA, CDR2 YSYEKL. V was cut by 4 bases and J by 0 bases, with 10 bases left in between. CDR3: CASSLGPLSYEQYF. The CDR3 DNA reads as TGCGCCAGCAGCCTGGGGCCCCTCTCCTACGAGCAGTACTTC.

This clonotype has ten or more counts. DNA for the CDR3: TGTGCCAGCTCACCACTAACGAGGAGATCAGAGACCCAGTACTTC. This gives the protein CASSPLTRRSETQYF. The rearrangement links TRBV18 to TRBJ2-5; unclear D gene. The CDR3 has 15 residues. Trimming took 1 base from V and 4 from J, leaving 13 bases between them. CDR1 and CDR2 (germline): KGHSH, LQKENI.

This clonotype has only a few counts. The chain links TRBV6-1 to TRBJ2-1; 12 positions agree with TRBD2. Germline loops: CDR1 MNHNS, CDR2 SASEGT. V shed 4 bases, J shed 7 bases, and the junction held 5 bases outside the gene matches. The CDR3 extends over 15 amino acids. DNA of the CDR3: TGTGCCAGCAGTGTAGGGACTAGCGGGCAAAATGAGCAGTTCTTC. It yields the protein CASSVGTSGQNEQFF.

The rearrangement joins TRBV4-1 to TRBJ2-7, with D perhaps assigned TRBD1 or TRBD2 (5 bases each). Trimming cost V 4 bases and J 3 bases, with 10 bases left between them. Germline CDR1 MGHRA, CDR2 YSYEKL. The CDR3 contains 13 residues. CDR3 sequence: CASSLNGGYEQYF. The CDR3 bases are TGCGCCAGCAGCCTAAATGGGGGCTACGAGCAGTACTTC.

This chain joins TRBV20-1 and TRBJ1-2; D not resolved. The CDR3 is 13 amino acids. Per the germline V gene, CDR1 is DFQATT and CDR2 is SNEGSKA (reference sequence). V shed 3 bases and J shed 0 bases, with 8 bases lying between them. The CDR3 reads CSARSPANYGYTF. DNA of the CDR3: TGCAGTGCTAGGAGCCCCGCTAACTATGGCTACACCTTC.

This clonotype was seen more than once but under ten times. The CDR3 coding sequence is TGCAGTGCTATTGGGGTCCAGACCCAGTACTTC. Its protein is CSAIGVQTQYF. This sequence joins TRBV20-1 and TRBJ2-5; D not certain. There are 11 residues in the CDR3. Germline CDR1 and CDR2: DFQATT and SNEGSKA (reference sequence). V shed 4 bases and J shed 6 bases, with 9 bases lying between them.

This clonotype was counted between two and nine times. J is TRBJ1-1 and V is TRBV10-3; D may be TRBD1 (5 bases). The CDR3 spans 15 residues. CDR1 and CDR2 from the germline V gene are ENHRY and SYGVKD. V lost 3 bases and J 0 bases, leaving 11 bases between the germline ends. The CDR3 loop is CAISDGRQMNTEAFF. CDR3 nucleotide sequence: TGTGCCATCAGTGATGGTCGACAGATGAACACTGAAGCTTTCTTT.

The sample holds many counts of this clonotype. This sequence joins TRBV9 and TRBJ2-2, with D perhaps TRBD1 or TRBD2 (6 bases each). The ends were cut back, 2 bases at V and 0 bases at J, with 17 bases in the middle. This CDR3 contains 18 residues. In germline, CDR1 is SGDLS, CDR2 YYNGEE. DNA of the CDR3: TGTGCCAGCAGCGTCCTGCCCGGAGGGGGGCCGAACACCGGGGAGCTGTTTTTT. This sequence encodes CASSVLPGGGPNTGELFF. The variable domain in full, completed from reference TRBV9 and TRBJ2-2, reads DSGVTQTPKHLITATGQRVTLRCSPRSGDLSVYWYQQSLDQGLQFLIQYYNGEERAKGNILERFSAQQFPDLHSELNLSSLELGDSALYFCASSVLPGGGPNTGELFFGEGSRLTVL.

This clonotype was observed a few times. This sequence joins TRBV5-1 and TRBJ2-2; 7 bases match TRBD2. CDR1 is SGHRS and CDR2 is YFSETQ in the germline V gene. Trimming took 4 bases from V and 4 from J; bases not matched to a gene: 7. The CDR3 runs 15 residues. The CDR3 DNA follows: TGCGCCAGCAGCCAACTAGCGTTTAGCACCGGGGAGCTGTTTTTT. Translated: CASSQLAFSTGELFF.

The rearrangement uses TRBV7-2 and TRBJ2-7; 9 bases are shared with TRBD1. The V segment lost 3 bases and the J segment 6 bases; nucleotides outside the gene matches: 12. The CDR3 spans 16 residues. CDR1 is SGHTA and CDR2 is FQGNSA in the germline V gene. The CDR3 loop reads CASSLGGQGRRGEQYF. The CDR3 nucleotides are TGTGCCAGCAGCTTGGGGGGACAGGGAAGAAGAGGCGAGCAGTACTTC.

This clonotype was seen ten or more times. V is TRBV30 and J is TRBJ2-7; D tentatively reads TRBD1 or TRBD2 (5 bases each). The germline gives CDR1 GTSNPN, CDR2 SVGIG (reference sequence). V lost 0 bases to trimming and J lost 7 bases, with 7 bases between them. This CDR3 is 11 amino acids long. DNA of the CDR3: TGTGCCTGGAGTGTATGGGGGGAGCAGTACTTC. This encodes CAWSVWGEQYF.

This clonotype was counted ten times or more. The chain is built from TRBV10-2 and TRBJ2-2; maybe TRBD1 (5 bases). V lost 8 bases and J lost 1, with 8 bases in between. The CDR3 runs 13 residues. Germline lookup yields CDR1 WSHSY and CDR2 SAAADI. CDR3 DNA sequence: TGCGCCAGCGGGGCGGTGAACACCGGGGAGCTGTTTTTT. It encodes CASGAVNTGELFF.

DNA for the CDR3: TGTGCCAGTAGCCTCCTGGCGGGAGGCCCATACAATGAGCAGTTCTTC. Translation: CASSLLAGGPYNEQFF. The chain combines TRBV19 with TRBJ2-1, with TRBD2 matching 8 bases. Losses at the gene ends were 6 bases for V and 4 bases for J; bases not matched to a gene: 11. The germline CDR1 and CDR2 sequences are LNHDA and SQIVND (reference sequence). The CDR3 is 16 residues long.

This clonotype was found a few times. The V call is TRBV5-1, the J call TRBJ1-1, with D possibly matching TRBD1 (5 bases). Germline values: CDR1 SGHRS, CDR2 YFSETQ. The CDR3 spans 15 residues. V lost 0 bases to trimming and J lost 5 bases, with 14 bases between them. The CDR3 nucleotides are TGCGCCAGCAGCTTGGTTCCGGGGGAGAATACTGAAGCTTTCTTT. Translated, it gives CASSLVPGENTEAFF.

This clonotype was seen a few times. This chain's CDR3 is CSAWLGNQPQHF. The CDR3 DNA reads as TGCAGTGCTTGGTTGGGAAATCAGCCCCAGCATTTT. The chain has TRBV20-1 and TRBJ1-5, with D unclear. The CDR3 extends over 12 amino acids. V lost 5 bases and J lost 4, with 9 bases in between. Germline V gene lookup returns CDR1 DFQATT and CDR2 SNEGSKA (reference sequence).

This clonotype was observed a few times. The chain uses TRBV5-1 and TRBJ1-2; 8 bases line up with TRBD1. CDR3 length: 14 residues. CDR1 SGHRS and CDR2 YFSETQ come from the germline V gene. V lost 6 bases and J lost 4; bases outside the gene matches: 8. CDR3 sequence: CASTPGQALYGYTF. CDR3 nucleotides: TGCGCCAGCACCCCGGGACAGGCGCTCTATGGCTACACCTTC.

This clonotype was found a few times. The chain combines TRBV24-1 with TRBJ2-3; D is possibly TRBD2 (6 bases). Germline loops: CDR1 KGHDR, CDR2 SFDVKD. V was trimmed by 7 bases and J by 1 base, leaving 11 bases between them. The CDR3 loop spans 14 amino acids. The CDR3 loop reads CATSLPGGTDTQYF. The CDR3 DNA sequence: TGTGCCACCAGCTTACCGGGGGGCACAGATACGCAGTATTTT.

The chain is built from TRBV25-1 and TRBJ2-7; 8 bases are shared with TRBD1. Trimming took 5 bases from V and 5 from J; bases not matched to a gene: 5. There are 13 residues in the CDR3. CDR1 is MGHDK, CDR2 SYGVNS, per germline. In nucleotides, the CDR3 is TGTGCCAGCAGTACAAACAGGGGGAACGAGCAGTACTTC. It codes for CASSTNRGNEQYF.

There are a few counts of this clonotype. The CDR3 is CASREWGTGIAKNIQYF. DNA for the CDR3: TGTGCCAGCAGGGAGTGGGGGACAGGTATAGCCAAAAACATTCAGTACTTC. The rearrangement uses TRBV27 and TRBJ2-4, with 8 bases that match TRBD1. V shed 6 bases, J shed 0 bases, and the junction held 10 bases outside the gene matches. Germline V gene data show CDR1 as MNHEY and CDR2 as SMNVEV (reference sequence). CDR3 size: 17 residues.

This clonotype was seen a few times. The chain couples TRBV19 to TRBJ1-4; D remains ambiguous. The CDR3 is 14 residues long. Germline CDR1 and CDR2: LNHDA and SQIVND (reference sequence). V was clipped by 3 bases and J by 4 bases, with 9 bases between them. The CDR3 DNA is TGTGCCAGTAGTATCCGCCAGCTTAATGAAAAACTGTTTTTT. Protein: CASSIRQLNEKLFF.

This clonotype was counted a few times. CDR3 DNA sequence: TGTGCCAGCAGCTCCGGGACAGGATCCTACAATGAGCAGTTCTTC. Its protein is CASSSGTGSYNEQFF. The V call is TRBV7-2, the J call TRBJ2-1, with 8 bases that match TRBD1. Germline assignment: CDR1 SGHTA and CDR2 FQGNSA. The CDR3 is 15 residues long. V gave up 4 bases and J gave up 1 base; unmatched junction bases: 3.

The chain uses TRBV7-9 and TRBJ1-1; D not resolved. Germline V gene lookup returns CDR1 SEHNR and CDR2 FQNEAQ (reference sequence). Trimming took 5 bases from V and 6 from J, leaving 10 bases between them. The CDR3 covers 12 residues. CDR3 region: CASSPGIPEAFF. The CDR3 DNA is TGTGCCAGCAGCCCTGGAATCCCTGAAGCTTTCTTT.

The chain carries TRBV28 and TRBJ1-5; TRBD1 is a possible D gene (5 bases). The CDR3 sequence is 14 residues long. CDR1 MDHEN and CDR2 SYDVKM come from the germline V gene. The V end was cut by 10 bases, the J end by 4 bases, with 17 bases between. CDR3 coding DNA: TGTGCCACCGACGGGCTCCCAGGGAATCAGCCCCAGCATTTT. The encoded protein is CATDGLPGNQPQHF.

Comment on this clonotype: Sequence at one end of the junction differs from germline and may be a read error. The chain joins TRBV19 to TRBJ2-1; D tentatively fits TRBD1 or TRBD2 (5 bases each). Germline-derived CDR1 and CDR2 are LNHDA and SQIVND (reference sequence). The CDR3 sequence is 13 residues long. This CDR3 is CASSMVLRDPRAF. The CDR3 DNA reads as TGTGCCAGTAGTATGGTACTCCGGGACCCGCGGGCCTTC.

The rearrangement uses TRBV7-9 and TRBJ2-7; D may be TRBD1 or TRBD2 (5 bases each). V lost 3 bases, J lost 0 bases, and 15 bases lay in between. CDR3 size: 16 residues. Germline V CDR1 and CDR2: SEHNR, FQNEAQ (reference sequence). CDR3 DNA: TGTGCCAGCAGCTTCCCCGGGGACGTAACCTCCTACGAGCAGTACTTC. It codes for CASSFPGDVTSYEQYF. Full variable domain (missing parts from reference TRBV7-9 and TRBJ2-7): DTGVSQNPRHKITKRGQNVTFRCDPISEHNRLYWYRQTLGQGPEFLTYFQNEAQLEKSRLLSDRFSAERPKGSFSTLEIQRTEQGDSAMYLCASSFPGDVTSYEQYFGPGTRLTVT.